One and the same sample provided the 30 T cell receptor beta chains below, sequenced in a study of blood T cells in healthy people across ages. Through a sample-barcoded 5' primer and a J-beta primer mix, a second PCR was run for about 6 to 11 cycles. TCRdb re-called the 5' RACE reads through MiXCR, storing one row per CDR3 protein. The table lists 650,000 to 700,000 distinct CDR3 sequences, roughly 30% of them singletons. Specimen: blood. The source is an elderly woman in good health.

On this clonotype: One junction end does not reproduce the germline sequence, and a read error may be involved. The rearrangement uses TRBV7-2 and TRBJ2-4; 9 nucleotides match TRBD1. The J call may not be correct, given that the DNA end is closer to TRBJ2-7. The CDR3 spans 15 residues. Germline V CDR1 and CDR2: SGHTA, FQGNSA. CDR3 nucleotides: TGTGCCGGCAGCTGCCAGGGACAGGGAAGAGACGAGCAGTACTTC. Translation gives CAGSCQGQGRDEQYF.

This clonotype was seen repeatedly, ten times or more. CDR3 residues: CSARGDPYEQYF. In DNA, the CDR3 is TGCAGTGCTAGAGGGGACCCCTACGAGCAGTACTTC. The chain has TRBV20-1 and TRBJ2-7; the D call may be TRBD1 or TRBD2 (5 bases each). The ends were cut back, 1 base at V and 2 bases at J, with 6 bases in the middle. Germline-derived CDR1 and CDR2 are DFQATT and SNEGSKA (reference sequence). The CDR3 contains 12 residues.

Points on this clonotype: A much larger clone differs by one base, so this may be a read error. The V and J genes are TRBV7-2 and TRBJ2-5; D ambiguous. Trimming took off 3 bases at V and 11 bases at J, with 19 bases between the two ends. The CDR3 contains 14 residues. CDR1 and CDR2 from the germline V gene are SGHTA and FQGNSA. CDR3 protein: CASSFQVGLDEQYF. In nucleotides, the CDR3 is TGTGCCAGCAGCTTCCAGGTTGGGTTAGATGAGCAGTACTTC. The full variable domain, with the rest looked up from reference TRBV7-2 and TRBJ2-5, is GAGVSQSPSNKVTEKGKDVELRCDPISGHTALYWYRQSLGQGLEFLIYFQGNSAPDKSGLPSDRFSAERTGGSVSTLTIQRTQQEDSAVYLCASSFQVGLDEQYFGPGTRLLVL.

The table lists this clonotype with many counts. This sequence joins TRBV4-3 and TRBJ1-1; D ambiguous. The V end lost 0 bases, the J end lost 7 bases, and 12 bases lay between the germline ends. This CDR3 comprises 14 residues. Germline loops: CDR1 LGHNA, CDR2 YSLEER. CDR3 bases: TGCGCCAGCAGCCAAGATTTATTGGTCGGTGAAGCTTTCTTT. Translating gives CASSQDLLVGEAFF.

This clonotype was seen ten or more times. The chain joins TRBV20-1 to TRBJ1-4; D is unclear. The CDR3 runs to 15 residues. Trimming took off 0 bases at V and 8 bases at J, with 16 bases between the two ends. CDR1 is DFQATT, CDR2 SNEGSKA, per germline (reference sequence). Here the CDR3 reads CSARDYAAGQEKLFF. The CDR3 DNA follows: TGCAGTGCTAGAGATTACGCGGCCGGGCAAGAAAAACTGTTTTTT.

A few counts support this clonotype. CDR3 nucleotide sequence: TGTGCCAGCAGCGTTCCTCGGGTTGAAGCTTTCTTT. Residues: CASSVPRVEAFF. This chain joins TRBV7-9 and TRBJ1-1; D is ambiguous. The CDR3 runs 12 residues. The germline V gene has CDR1 SEHNR and CDR2 FQNEAQ (reference sequence). V was shortened by 5 bases and J by 7 bases, with 11 bases between the two germline ends.

This clonotype occurred many times. J is TRBJ2-1 and V is TRBV6-2 or TRBV6-3, with 10 positions matching TRBD2. Looked up from germline, CDR1 is MNHEY and CDR2 is SVGEGT. The CDR3 sequence is 14 residues long. Germline trimming cut 6 bases from V and 7 bases from J; bases unmatched to any gene: 6. The CDR3 sequence: CASRNSGGLNEQFF. Written as DNA, the CDR3 is TGTGCCAGCAGAAATAGCGGGGGGTTGAATGAGCAGTTCTTC.

This clonotype was picked up many times. This chain uses TRBV20-1 with TRBJ2-1; D is perhaps TRBD2 (6 bases). The CDR3 is 13 residues long. Germline loops: CDR1 DFQATT, CDR2 SNEGSKA (reference sequence). Trimming took off 3 bases at V and 0 bases at J, with 6 bases between the two ends. In DNA, the CDR3 is TGCAGTGCTAGGACTAGCTCCTACAATGAGCAGTTCTTC. Translating gives CSARTSSYNEQFF.

This clonotype was observed a handful of times. The genes are TRBV27 and TRBJ1-4; 7 positions agree with TRBD1. Germline CDR1 is MNHEY and CDR2 is SMNVEV (reference sequence). The V gene end was trimmed by 3 bases and the J gene end by 5 bases; junction bases not matched to a gene: 6. The CDR3 is made up of 15 amino acids. CDR3 region: CASSFFGTDNEKLFF. Written as DNA, the CDR3 is TGTGCCAGCAGTTTCTTCGGGACAGACAATGAAAAACTGTTTTTT.

This clonotype came up many times. The chain combines TRBV5-1 with TRBJ2-3; D might be TRBD1 (6 bases). Trimming stripped 1 base from V and 3 bases from J, with 9 bases between. This CDR3 region has 14 residues. Germline CDR1 and CDR2: SGHRS and YFSETQ. For the CDR3, the DNA is TGCGCCAGCAGCTTGCAGGGGCCTACAGATACGCAGTATTTT. Translation gives CASSLQGPTDTQYF.

In this sample, this clonotype turned up many times. The chain employs TRBV12-3 or TRBV12-4 and TRBJ2-6, with D hard to call. V dropped 5 bases and J dropped 3 bases, with 11 bases sitting between them. The CDR3 contains 15 residues. CDR3 DNA: TGTGCCAGCAGTATCGCAGGAATTGGGGCCAACGTCCTGACTTTC. Encoded protein: CASSIAGIGANVLTF.

The J gene is TRBJ2-3, the V gene TRBV6-1; 12 nucleotides agree with TRBD1. The CDR3 totals 20 residues. The V and J ends lost 5 bases and 4 bases, in that order; junction bases with no gene match: 19. Germline V gives CDR1 MNHNS, CDR2 SASEGT. CDR3 nucleotides: TGTGCCAGCAGTCCTATTGGGCCGGGACAGGGGGCACGAAGGGCAGATACGCAGTATTTT. It codes for CASSPIGPGQGARRADTQYF.

The CDR3 DNA reads TGTGCCACCTCCCGGACGGTGAACTATGGCTACACCTTC. Encoded protein: CATSRTVNYGYTF. This chain connects TRBV24-1 to TRBJ1-2; D is ambiguous. Germline V gene data show CDR1 as KGHDR and CDR2 as SFDVKD. This CDR3 contains 13 residues. V shed 9 bases and J shed 2 bases, with 12 bases lying between them.

In this sample, this clonotype turned up many times. The rearrangement uses TRBV4-3 and TRBJ1-4; D call uncertain. Germline V gene data show CDR1 as LGHNA and CDR2 as YSLEER. The V end was cut by 0 bases, the J end by 7 bases, with 6 bases between. The length of the CDR3 is 13 residues. The CDR3 region is CASSQETSEKLFF. The CDR3 nucleotides are TGCGCCAGCAGCCAAGAGACTTCTGAAAAACTGTTTTTT.

This clonotype has a count of ten or more. CDR3 sequence (DNA): TGTGCCAGCAGTTACTCTCGGGGGGGCGGTGAGCAGTTCTTC. Protein: CASSYSRGGGEQFF. The chain employs TRBV6-5 and TRBJ2-1, with 8 bases fitting TRBD2. Germline V gene lookup returns CDR1 MNHEY and CDR2 SVGAGI. The CDR3 is 14 amino acids. The V and J ends lost 0 bases and 9 bases, in that order; junction bases with no gene match: 4.

This clonotype was counted at least ten times. The chain has TRBV7-2 and TRBJ2-1; 7 bases map to TRBD2. In germline, CDR1 is SGHTA, CDR2 FQGNSA. There are 15 residues in the CDR3. V lost 5 bases to trimming and J lost 10 bases; unmatched junction nucleotides: 14. The chain's CDR3 is CASSPPGTTHREQFF. CDR3 DNA: TGTGCCAGCAGCCCACCCGGGACTACTCACAGGGAGCAGTTCTTC.

This clonotype has just a few counts. This chain connects TRBV5-5 to TRBJ2-2; D is possibly TRBD1 (5 bases). This CDR3 is 15 amino acids long. CDR1 and CDR2 from the germline V gene are SGHKS and YYEKEE (reference sequence). Trimming pared 4 bases from V and 3 bases from J, leaving 13 bases between. In DNA form, the CDR3 reads TGTGCCAGCAGCCGTACGACAGTCTACACCGGGGAGCTGTTTTTT. This sequence encodes CASSRTTVYTGELFF. Full variable domain (remainder filled in from reference TRBV5-5 and TRBJ2-2): DAGVTQSPTHLIKTRGQQVTLRCSPISGHKSVSWYQQVLGQGPQFIFQYYEKEERGRGNFPDRFSARQFPNYSSELNVNALLLGDSALYLCASSRTTVYTGELFFGEGSRLTVL.

This clonotype has a handful of counts. V usage is TRBV20-1 and J usage is TRBJ2-7, with 7 bases lining up with TRBD1. The CDR3 totals 15 residues. The germline gives CDR1 DFQATT, CDR2 SNEGSKA (reference sequence). With 0 bases clipped from V and 7 bases from J, the junction kept 12 bases outside the gene matches. The CDR3 nucleotides read TGCAGTGCTAGAGACCCACGGGACAGCCAAGAGGAGCAGTACTTC. As protein: CSARDPRDSQEEQYF.

CDR3 loop: CSARQVSNQPQHF. The CDR3 coding sequence is TGCAGTGCTAGACAGGTTAGCAATCAGCCCCAGCATTTT. The chain carries TRBV20-1 and TRBJ1-5; D unclear. Germline CDR1 is DFQATT and CDR2 is SNEGSKA (reference sequence). V was trimmed by 2 bases and J by 0 bases, leaving 5 bases between them. This CDR3 is 13 amino acids long.

This chain uses TRBV5-4 with TRBJ1-3; perhaps TRBD1 as D (5 bases). The CDR3 consists of 15 residues. The V end was cut by 1 base, the J end by 3 bases, with 11 bases between. Per the germline V gene, CDR1 is SGHNT and CDR2 is YYREEE (reference sequence). The DNA for the CDR3 is TGTGCCAGCAGCTTGCGGGGCGCCGGTGGAAACACCATATATTTT. Translated: CASSLRGAGGNTIYF.

This clonotype was observed many times. The chain uses TRBV2 and TRBJ2-7; TRBD1 might be the D (7 bases). This CDR3 has 13 amino acids. Trimming removed 2 bases from V and 9 bases from J, with 14 bases in between. The germline V gene has CDR1 SNHLY and CDR2 FYNNEI. The CDR3 is CASSESQGGRQYF. CDR3 nucleotides: TGTGCCAGCAGTGAATCGCAGGGGGGTCGGCAGTACTTC.

This clonotype was counted many times. V usage is TRBV27 and J usage is TRBJ1-2, with TRBD1 identical over 11 bases. Germline CDR1 MNHEY, CDR2 SMNVEV (reference sequence). V was clipped by 0 bases and J by 1 base; unmatched bases: 4. The CDR3 consists of 17 residues. The CDR3 loop is CASSLSGQGVNNYGYTF. CDR3 nucleotides: TGTGCCAGCAGTTTATCGGGACAGGGGGTAAATAACTATGGCTACACCTTC.

This chain links TRBV7-9 with TRBJ1-2; D uncertain. This CDR3 has 13 amino acids. Between the trimmed V and J ends, which lost 8 bases and 5 bases, there was a span of 15 bases. Germline values: CDR1 SEHNR, CDR2 FQNEAQ (reference sequence). The CDR3 bases are TGTGCCAGCGTGCTTATCGAGGGTTATGGCTACACCTTC. Its protein product is CASVLIEGYGYTF.

The V gene is TRBV20-1, the J gene TRBJ2-3; maybe TRBD2 (6 bases). Between the trimmed V and J ends, which lost 4 bases and 2 bases, there was a span of 7 bases. Germline CDR1 DFQATT, CDR2 SNEGSKA (reference sequence). This CDR3 is built from 12 residues. Written as DNA, the CDR3 is TGCAGTGCTACTAGCGACACAGATACGCAGTATTTT. Encoded protein: CSATSDTDTQYF.

Many counts were recorded for this clonotype. The chain has TRBV7-2 and TRBJ2-1; 8 bases match TRBD1. The CDR3 contains 15 residues. Germline V gives CDR1 SGHTA, CDR2 FQGNSA. V shed 1 base and J 12 bases; nucleotides not matched to a gene: 11. The CDR3 sequence is CASSLVGRGRTLQFF. CDR3 DNA: TGTGCCAGCAGCTTAGTCGGCAGGGGGCGGACCTTGCAGTTCTTC.

Ten or more counts support this clonotype. The chain carries TRBV7-3 and TRBJ2-6, with a weak D call TRBD2 (5 bases). The CDR3 extends over 16 amino acids. Trimming shortened V by 1 base and J by 1 base, and 8 bases separated the two germline ends. The germline V gene encodes CDR1 SGHTA and CDR2 FQGTGA. The CDR3 region is CASSLIGGSGANVLTF. The DNA for the CDR3 is TGTGCCAGCAGCTTAATTGGAGGATCTGGGGCCAACGTCCTGACTTTC.

This clonotype was detected ten times or more. The chain uses TRBV20-1 and TRBJ2-5, with a tentative D call TRBD2 (6 bases). CDR3 size: 12 residues. Trimming left V 5 bases short and J 5 bases short, with 12 bases between. Germline-derived CDR1 and CDR2 are DFQATT and SNEGSKA (reference sequence). The DNA of the CDR3 is TGCAGTGCTCCGGGGGAGGTTGAGACCCAGTACTTC. Protein: CSAPGEVETQYF.

CDR3 nucleotide sequence: TGCGCCAGCAGCCAAGATGACAGGGGAAATCAGCCCCAGCATTTT. Amino acids: CASSQDDRGNQPQHF. J is TRBJ1-5 and V is TRBV4-3, with 8 positions matching TRBD1. Germline CDR1 LGHNA, CDR2 YSLEER. V lost 0 bases, J lost 4 bases, and 2 bases stayed unmatched. The CDR3 covers 15 residues.

The J gene is TRBJ2-5, the V gene TRBV10-3; tentative D call: TRBD2 (6 bases). The germline V gene has CDR1 ENHRY and CDR2 SYGVKD. The CDR3 sequence is 16 residues long. V lost 0 bases and J 11 bases, leaving 22 bases between the germline ends. The CDR3: CAISESWGVQPNEQYF. The CDR3 DNA sequence: TGTGCCATCAGTGAGTCGTGGGGGGTACAACCCAATGAGCAGTACTTC.

The V and J genes are TRBV5-1 and TRBJ2-1, with 10 positions matching TRBD2. CDR1 is SGHRS, CDR2 YFSETQ, per germline. Trimming removed 1 base from V and 8 bases from J; junction bases left unmatched: 6. CDR3 size: 15 residues. The CDR3 nucleotides read TGCGCCAGCAGCTTGAGTCCAGCGGGGGGGGATGAGCAGTTCTTC. Translation: CASSLSPAGGDEQFF. Using reference TRBV5-1 and TRBJ2-1 for the parts outside the CDR3, the full variable domain is KAGVTQTPRYLIKTRGQQVTLSCSPISGHRSVSWYQQTPGQGLQFLFEYFSETQRNKGNFPGRFSGRQFSNSRSEMNVSTLELGDSALYLCASSLSPAGGDEQFFGPGTRLTVL.